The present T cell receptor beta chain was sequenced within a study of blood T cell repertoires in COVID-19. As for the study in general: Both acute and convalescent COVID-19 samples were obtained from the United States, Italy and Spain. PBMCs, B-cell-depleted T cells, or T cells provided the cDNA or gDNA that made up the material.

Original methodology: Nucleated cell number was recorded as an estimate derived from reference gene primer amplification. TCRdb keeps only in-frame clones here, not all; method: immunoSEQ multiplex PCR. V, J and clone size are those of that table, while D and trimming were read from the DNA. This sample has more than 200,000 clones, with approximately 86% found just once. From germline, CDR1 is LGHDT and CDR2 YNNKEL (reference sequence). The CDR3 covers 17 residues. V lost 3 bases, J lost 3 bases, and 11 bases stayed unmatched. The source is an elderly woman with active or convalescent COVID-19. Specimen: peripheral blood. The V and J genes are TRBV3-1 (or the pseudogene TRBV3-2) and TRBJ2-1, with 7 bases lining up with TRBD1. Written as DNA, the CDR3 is TGTGCCAGCAGCCACGGACTCCAGGGGGTGGGCTACAATGAGCAGTTCTTC. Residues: CASSHGLQGVGYNEQFF.